The TCR beta chain described here comes from a study of blood T cell repertoires in COVID-19. Study as a whole: The origin of the acute and convalescent COVID-19 samples was the United States, Italy and Spain.

Data came from immunoSEQ multiplex PCR; TCRdb stores just in-frame clones and leaves some out. The table lists roughly 250,000 clones, about nine tenths of them singletons, with approximately 7.9% in the top ten. In germline, CDR1 is SGHRS, CDR2 YFSETQ. The length of the CDR3 is 15 residues. V lost 0 bases, J lost 7 bases, and 16 bases lay in between. The gene calls are TRBV5-1 and TRBJ2-5, with D maybe TRBD1 (6 bases). The receptor was isolated from a man aged 60 to 69 who had recovered from COVID-19. Sequenced material: peripheral blood. CDR3 nucleotides: TGCGCCAGCAGCTTGGATTTTTCTAGAGGGGGGACCCAGTACTTC. Protein product: CASSLDFSRGGTQYF.